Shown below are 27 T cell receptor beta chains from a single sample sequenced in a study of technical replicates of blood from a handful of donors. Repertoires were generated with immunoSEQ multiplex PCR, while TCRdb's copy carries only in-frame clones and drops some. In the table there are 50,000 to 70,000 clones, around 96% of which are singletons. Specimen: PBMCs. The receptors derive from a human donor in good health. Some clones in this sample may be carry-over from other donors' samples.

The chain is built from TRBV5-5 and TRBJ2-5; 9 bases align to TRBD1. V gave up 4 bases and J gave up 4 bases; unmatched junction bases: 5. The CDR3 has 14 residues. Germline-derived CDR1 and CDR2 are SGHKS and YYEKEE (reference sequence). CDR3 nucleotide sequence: TGTGCCAGCAGCCCCTCGACAGGGGGAGAGACCCAGTACTTC. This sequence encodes CASSPSTGGETQYF.

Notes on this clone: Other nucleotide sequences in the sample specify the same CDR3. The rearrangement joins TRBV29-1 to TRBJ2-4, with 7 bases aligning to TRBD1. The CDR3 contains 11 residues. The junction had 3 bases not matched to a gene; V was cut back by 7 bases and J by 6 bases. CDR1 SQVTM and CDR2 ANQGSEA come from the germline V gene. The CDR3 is CSGRQGNIQYF. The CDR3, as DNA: TGCAGCGGCAGACAGGGAAACATTCAGTACTTC.

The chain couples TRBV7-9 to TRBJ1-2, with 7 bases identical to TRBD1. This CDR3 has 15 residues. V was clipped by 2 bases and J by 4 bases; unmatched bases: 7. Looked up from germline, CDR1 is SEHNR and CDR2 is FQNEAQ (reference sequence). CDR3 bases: TGTGCCAGCAGCTTATCGACGACAGGGTTCTATGGCTACACCTTC. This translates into CASSLSTTGFYGYTF. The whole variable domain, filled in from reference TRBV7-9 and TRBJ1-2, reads DTGVSQNPRHKITKRGQNVTFRCDPISEHNRLYWYRQTLGQGPEFLTYFQNEAQLEKSRLLSDRFSAERPKGSFSTLEIQRTEQGDSAMYLCASSLSTTGFYGYTFGSGTRLTVV.

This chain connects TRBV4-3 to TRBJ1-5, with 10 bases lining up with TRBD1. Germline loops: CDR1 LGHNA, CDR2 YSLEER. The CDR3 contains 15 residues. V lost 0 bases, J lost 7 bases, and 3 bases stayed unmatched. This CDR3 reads CASSQETGGSQPQHF. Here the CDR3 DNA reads TGCGCCAGCAGCCAAGAGACAGGGGGCAGCCAGCCCCAGCATTTT.

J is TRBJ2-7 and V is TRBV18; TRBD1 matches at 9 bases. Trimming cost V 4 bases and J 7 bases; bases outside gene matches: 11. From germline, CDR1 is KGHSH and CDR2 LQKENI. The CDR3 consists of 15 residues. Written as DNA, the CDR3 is TGTGCCAGCTCACACCCGGGACAGGGTTCAGGAGAGCAGTACTTC. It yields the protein CASSHPGQGSGEQYF.

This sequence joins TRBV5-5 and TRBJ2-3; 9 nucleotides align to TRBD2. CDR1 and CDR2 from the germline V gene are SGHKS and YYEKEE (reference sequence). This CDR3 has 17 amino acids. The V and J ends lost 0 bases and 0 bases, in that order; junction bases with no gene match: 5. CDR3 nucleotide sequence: TGTGCCAGCAGCTTGGTAATTACTAGCGGGAGCACAGATACGCAGTATTTT. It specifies CASSLVITSGSTDTQYF.

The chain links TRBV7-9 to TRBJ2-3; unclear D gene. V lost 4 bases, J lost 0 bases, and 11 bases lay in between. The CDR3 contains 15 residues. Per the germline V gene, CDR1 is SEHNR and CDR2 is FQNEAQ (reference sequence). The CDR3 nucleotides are TGTGCCAGCAGCTCCCAGATGGCCAGCACAGATACGCAGTATTTT. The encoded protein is CASSSQMASTDTQYF.

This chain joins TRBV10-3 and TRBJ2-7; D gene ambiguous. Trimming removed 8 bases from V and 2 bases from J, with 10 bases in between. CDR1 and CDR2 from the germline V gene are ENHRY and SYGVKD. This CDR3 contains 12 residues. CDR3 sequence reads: CAIGTEPYEQYF. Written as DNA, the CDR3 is TGTGCCATCGGAACAGAACCCTACGAGCAGTACTTC.

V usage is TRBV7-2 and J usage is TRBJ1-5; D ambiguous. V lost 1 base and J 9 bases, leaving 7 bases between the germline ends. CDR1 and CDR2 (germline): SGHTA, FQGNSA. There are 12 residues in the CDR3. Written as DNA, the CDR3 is TGTGCCAGCAGCTTAGTCAGAGGGCCCCAGCATTTT. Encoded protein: CASSLVRGPQHF. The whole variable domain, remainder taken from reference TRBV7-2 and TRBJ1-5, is GAGVSQSPSNKVTEKGKDVELRCDPISGHTALYWYRQSLGQGLEFLIYFQGNSAPDKSGLPSDRFSAERTGGSVSTLTIQRTQQEDSAVYLCASSLVRGPQHFGDGTRLSIL.

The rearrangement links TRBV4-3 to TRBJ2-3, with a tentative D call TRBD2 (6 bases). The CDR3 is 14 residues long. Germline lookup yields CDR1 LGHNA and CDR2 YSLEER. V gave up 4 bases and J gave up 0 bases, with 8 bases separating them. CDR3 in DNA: TGCGCCAGCAGCCGCAGCGGGAGCACAGATACGCAGTATTTT. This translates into CASSRSGSTDTQYF.

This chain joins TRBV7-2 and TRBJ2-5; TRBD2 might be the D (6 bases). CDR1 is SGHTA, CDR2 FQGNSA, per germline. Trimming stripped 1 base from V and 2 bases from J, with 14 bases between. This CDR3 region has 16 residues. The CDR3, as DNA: TGTGCCAGCAGCTTAGGTCCTGTAGCGGTTCAAGAGACCCAGTACTTC. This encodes CASSLGPVAVQETQYF. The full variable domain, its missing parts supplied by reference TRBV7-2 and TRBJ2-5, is GAGVSQSPSNKVTEKGKDVELRCDPISGHTALYWYRQSLGQGLEFLIYFQGNSAPDKSGLPSDRFSAERTGGSVSTLTIQRTQQEDSAVYLCASSLGPVAVQETQYFGPGTRLLVL.

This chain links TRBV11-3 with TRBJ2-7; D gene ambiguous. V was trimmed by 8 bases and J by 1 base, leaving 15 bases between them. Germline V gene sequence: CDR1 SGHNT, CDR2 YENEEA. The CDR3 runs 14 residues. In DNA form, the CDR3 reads TGTGCCAGCGCTCCTAGGAGTGAATCCTACGAGCAGTACTTC. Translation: CASAPRSESYEQYF.

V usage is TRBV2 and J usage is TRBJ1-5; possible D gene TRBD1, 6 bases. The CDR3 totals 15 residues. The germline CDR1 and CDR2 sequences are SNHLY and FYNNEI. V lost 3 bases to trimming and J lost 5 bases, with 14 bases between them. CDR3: CASSESRGHYQPQHF. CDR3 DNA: TGTGCCAGCAGTGAGTCCAGGGGACATTATCAGCCCCAGCATTTT.

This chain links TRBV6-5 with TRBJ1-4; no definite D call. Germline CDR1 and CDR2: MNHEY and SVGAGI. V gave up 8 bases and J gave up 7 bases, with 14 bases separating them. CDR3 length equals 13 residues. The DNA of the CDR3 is TGTGCCAGCCGTTTGCTCCGAGGTGAAAAACTGTTTTTT. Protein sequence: CASRLLRGEKLFF.

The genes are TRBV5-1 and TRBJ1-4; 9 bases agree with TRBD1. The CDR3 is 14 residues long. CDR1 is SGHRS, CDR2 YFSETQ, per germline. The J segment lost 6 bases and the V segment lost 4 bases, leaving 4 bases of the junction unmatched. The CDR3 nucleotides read TGCGCCAGCAGCCACAGGGGGCCGGATGAAAAACTGTTTTTT. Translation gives CASSHRGPDEKLFF.

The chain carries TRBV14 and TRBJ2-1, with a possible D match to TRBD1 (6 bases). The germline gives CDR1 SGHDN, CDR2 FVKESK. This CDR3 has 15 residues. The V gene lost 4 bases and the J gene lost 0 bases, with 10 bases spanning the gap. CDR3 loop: CASSRQASSYNEQFF. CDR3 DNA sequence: TGTGCCAGCAGCCGACAGGCCAGCTCCTACAATGAGCAGTTCTTC.

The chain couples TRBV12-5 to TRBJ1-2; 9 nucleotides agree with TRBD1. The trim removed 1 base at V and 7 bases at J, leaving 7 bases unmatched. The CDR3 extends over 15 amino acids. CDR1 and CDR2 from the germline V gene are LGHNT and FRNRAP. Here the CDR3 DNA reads TGTGCTAGTGGTTTGGCACAGGGGGCGCGGGCTGGCTACACCTTC. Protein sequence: CASGLAQGARAGYTF. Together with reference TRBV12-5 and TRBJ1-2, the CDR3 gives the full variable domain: DARVTQTPRHKVTEMGQEVTMRCQPILGHNTVFWYRQTMMQGLELLAYFRNRAPLDDSGMPKDRFSAEMPDATLATLKIQPSEPRDSAVYFCASGLAQGARAGYTFGSGTRLTVV.

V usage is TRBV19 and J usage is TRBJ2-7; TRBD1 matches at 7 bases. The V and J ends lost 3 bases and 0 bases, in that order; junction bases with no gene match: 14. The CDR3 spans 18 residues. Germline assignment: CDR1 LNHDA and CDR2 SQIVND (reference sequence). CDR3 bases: TGTGCCAGTAGTATTACCTACTCGGCAGGGGGTTTCTCCTACGAGCAGTACTTC. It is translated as CASSITYSAGGFSYEQYF.

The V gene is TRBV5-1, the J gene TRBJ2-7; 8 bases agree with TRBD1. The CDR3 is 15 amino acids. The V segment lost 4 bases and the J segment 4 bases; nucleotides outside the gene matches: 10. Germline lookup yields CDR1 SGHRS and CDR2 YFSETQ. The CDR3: CASSLNTGGRYEQYF. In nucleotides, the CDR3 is TGCGCCAGCAGCCTTAACACAGGGGGTCGGTACGAGCAGTACTTC.

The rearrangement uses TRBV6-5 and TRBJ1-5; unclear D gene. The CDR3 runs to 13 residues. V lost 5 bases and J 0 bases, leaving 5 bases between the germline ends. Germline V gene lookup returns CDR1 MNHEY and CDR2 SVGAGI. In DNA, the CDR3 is TGTGCCAGCAGTCCTTTTAGCAATCAGCCCCAGCATTTT. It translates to CASSPFSNQPQHF.

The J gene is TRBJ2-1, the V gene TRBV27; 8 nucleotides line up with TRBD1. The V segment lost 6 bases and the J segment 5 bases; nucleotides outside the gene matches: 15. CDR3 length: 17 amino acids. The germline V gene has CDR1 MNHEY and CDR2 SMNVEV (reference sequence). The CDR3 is CASSRRQGTGSDNEQFF. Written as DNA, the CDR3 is TGTGCCAGCAGCCGGAGACAGGGGACGGGATCCGACAATGAGCAGTTCTTC.

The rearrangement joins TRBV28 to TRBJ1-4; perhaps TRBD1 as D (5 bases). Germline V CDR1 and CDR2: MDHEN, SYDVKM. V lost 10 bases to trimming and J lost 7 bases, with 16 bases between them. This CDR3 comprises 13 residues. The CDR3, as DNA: TGTGCCACCGAAGAGGTGGGGGGTGAAAAACTGTTTTTT. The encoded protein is CATEEVGGEKLFF.

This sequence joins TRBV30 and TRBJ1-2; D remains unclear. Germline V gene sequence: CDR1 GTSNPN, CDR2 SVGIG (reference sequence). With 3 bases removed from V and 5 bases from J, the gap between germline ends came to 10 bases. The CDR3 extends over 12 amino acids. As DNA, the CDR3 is TGTGCCTGGAGGGGCTTAAGTTATGGCTACACCTTC. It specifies CAWRGLSYGYTF.

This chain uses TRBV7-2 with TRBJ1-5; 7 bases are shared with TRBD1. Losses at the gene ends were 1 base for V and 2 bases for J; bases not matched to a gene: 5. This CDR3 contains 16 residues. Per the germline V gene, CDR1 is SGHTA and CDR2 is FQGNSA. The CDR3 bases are TGTGCCAGCAGCTTAGTAGGGGGCAAGGGCAATCAGCCCCAGCATTTT. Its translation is CASSLVGGKGNQPQHF.

The CDR3: CASSYSWGLGELFF. For the CDR3, the DNA is TGTGCCAGCAGTTACTCGTGGGGGCTTGGGGAGCTGTTTTTT. This rearrangement joins TRBV6-5 to TRBJ2-2; perhaps TRBD1 as D (6 bases). With 0 bases removed from V and 8 bases from J, the gap between germline ends came to 10 bases. The CDR3 spans 14 residues. Germline assignment: CDR1 MNHEY and CDR2 SVGAGI.

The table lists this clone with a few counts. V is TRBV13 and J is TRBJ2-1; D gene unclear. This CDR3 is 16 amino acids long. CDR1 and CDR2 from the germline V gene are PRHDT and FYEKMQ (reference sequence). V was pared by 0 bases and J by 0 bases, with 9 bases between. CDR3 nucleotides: TGTGCCAGCAGCTTAGGCGAACCCAGCTCCTACAATGAGCAGTTCTTC. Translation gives CASSLGEPSSYNEQFF.

CDR3: CASSQGRLAGSRQETQYF. DNA for the CDR3: TGCGCCAGCAGCCAGGGAAGACTAGCGGGAAGTCGGCAAGAGACCCAGTACTTC. The V gene is TRBV4-1, the J gene TRBJ2-5; 11 nucleotides line up with TRBD2. Losses at the gene ends were 3 bases for V and 2 bases for J; bases not matched to a gene: 11. Looked up from germline, CDR1 is MGHRA and CDR2 is YSYEKL. This CDR3 region has 18 residues.